The clone carrying this TCR beta chain was recorded once. Antigen: not known. The assay was immunoSEQ multiplex PCR, and TCRdb's table has in-frame clones only and misses some. The data show about 100,000 clones, around 90% seen once. The sample belongs to a study of T cell responses to AZD1222 COVID-19 vaccine. As for the study in general: Both about-4-week and about-12-week second-dose recipients were combined.

The CDR3 spans 15 residues. V lost 3 bases and J 2 bases, leaving 14 bases between the germline ends. The germline V gene has CDR1 SGHAT and CDR2 FQNNGV. Study-wide points: Most donors were white British and more were female, and clonal diversity was possibly underestimated. As reported, nearly half of all spike-specific TCRs target variant regions that are unmutated. Just a handful of people given AZD1222 tested seropositive at baseline.

Material: peripheral blood, obtained on day 0 of AZD1222 vaccination. The receptor's source is an adult in good health. The chain combines TRBV11-2 with TRBJ2-7; D not resolved. The chain's CDR3 is CASSFRFTGPYEQYF. The CDR3 nucleotides read TGTGCCAGCAGCTTTAGGTTTACTGGGCCCTACGAGCAGTACTTC.